The next 7 T cell receptor beta chains were all read from a single sample in a study of blood T cells in healthy people across ages. Primers used in a second PCR of about 6 to 12 cycles were a sample-barcoded 5' primer and a J-beta primer mix. TCRdb fed the 5' RACE reads into MiXCR, producing one record per CDR3 protein. The table lists about 800,000 distinct CDR3 sequences, roughly 25% of them singletons. The same data also went into a second study, on T cells of mothers and their children.

The sample consisted of blood. The source of these receptors is a boy aged 10-17 years in good health.

This clonotype showed up just a few times. CDR3 DNA sequence: TGTGCCAGCAGCCAAGATCTACTAGCGGGAGACAATGAGCAGTTCTTC. Protein sequence: CASSQDLLAGDNEQFF. The chain couples TRBV3-1 to TRBJ2-1, with TRBD2 identical over 11 bases. V trimming: 0 bases; J trimming: 5 bases; junction bases outside the gene matches: 3. The germline CDR1 and CDR2 sequences are LGHDT and YNNKEL (reference sequence). This CDR3 has 16 amino acids.

Regarding this clonotype: In this CDR3 the conserved last residue, phenylalanine or tryptophan, is missing, so a read error is likely. The chain is built from TRBV7-8 and TRBJ2-5, with TRBD2 matching 8 bases. Judging by the DNA end, TRBJ2-1 fits better; the J call may be wrong. There are 15 residues in the CDR3. Germline V gene lookup returns CDR1 SGHVS and CDR2 FQNEAQ. CDR3 nucleotides: TGTGCCAGCAGCTTAGTTGCGACTAGCGCCGGTGAGCAGTTCTCC. Translated, it gives CASSLVATSAGEQFS.

This clonotype occurred a few times. The J gene is TRBJ1-4, the V gene TRBV12-3 or TRBV12-4, with D tentatively TRBD1 (5 bases). V was cut by 6 bases and J by 8 bases, with 10 bases left in between. This CDR3 has 12 residues. CDR3: CASRGLREKLFF. DNA for the CDR3: TGTGCCAGCAGGGGGCTTCGGGAAAAACTGTTTTTT.

This clonotype was counted once. V gene TRBV6-1 combines with J gene TRBJ2-1; no definite D call. Gene TRBJ2-7 matches the end of the DNA better, so the J call may be wrong. Germline V gives CDR1 MNHNS, CDR2 SASEGT. The CDR3 extends over 14 amino acids. CDR3 DNA: TGTGCCAGCAGCGCGGCCCGGTCCTCGGGCGAGCAGTACTTC. As protein: CASSAARSSGEQYF.

This clonotype appeared a few times. V is TRBV4-1 and J is TRBJ2-1, with a tentative D call TRBD2 (6 bases). Per the germline V gene, CDR1 is MGHRA and CDR2 is YSYEKL. CDR3 size: 15 residues. Trimming left V 0 bases short and J 9 bases short, with 15 bases between. The CDR3 region is CASSQEGGAWGEQFF. CDR3 DNA: TGCGCCAGCAGCCAAGAAGGCGGGGCCTGGGGTGAGCAGTTCTTC.

The chain employs TRBV6-5 and TRBJ2-3; D may be TRBD2 (5 bases). The CDR3 sequence is 13 residues long. The V end lost 6 bases, the J end lost 5 bases, and 12 bases lay between the germline ends. The germline CDR1 and CDR2 sequences are MNHEY and SVGAGI. The CDR3 spells CASSTQLGDTQYF. The CDR3 region has the DNA TGTGCCAGCAGCACCCAACTAGGAGATACGCAGTATTTT.

This clonotype was found a few times. The junction does not match germline at one end; this may be a read error. The chain has TRBV20-1 and TRBJ1-2; 9 nucleotides align to TRBD1. Germline V lookup: CDR1 DFQATT, CDR2 SNEGSKA (reference sequence). This CDR3 comprises 15 residues. Here the CDR3 DNA reads TGCAGTGCTAGATCCCGGGACAGGGTCAATCCCTTCCCGTCCTTC. Residues: CSARSRDRVNPFPSF.